A single sample is the source of the 20 T cell receptor beta chains below, sequenced in a study of cytomegalovirus exposure and HLA in healthy donors. Here immunoSEQ multiplex PCR was the method, and the copy in TCRdb shows in-frame clones only, minus some. Among 200,000 or so clones listed, approximately 80% were seen once. What was sequenced was PBMCs. The receptors come from a woman aged 25-40 years in good health and CMV-seropositive.

This clone has only a few counts. The chain links TRBV19 to TRBJ2-1; 7 bases are a match to TRBD2. The length of the CDR3 is 15 residues. Germline V gene sequence: CDR1 LNHDA, CDR2 SQIVND (reference sequence). V lost 3 bases to trimming and J lost 3 bases; unmatched junction nucleotides: 5. DNA for the CDR3: TGTGCCAGTAGTATCTCCCAGCGGGGCTACAATGAGCAGTTCTTC. Its protein is CASSISQRGYNEQFF.

The chain uses TRBV5-1 and TRBJ1-1, with D maybe TRBD1 (5 bases). Germline CDR1 reads SGHRS; CDR2 reads YFSETQ. Trimming removed 4 bases from V and 0 bases from J, with 16 bases in between. CDR3 size: 16 residues. In DNA form, the CDR3 reads TGCGCCAGCAGCCCCCCAGGGCTCGATGTGAACACTGAAGCTTTCTTT. Its protein product is CASSPPGLDVNTEAFF.

CDR3 in amino acids: CASSGDPGGYEQYF. As DNA, the CDR3 is TGTGCCAGCAGTGGAGATCCTGGAGGTTACGAGCAGTACTTC. V and J are TRBV6-1 and TRBJ2-7, with TRBD2 as a possible D gene (5 bases). Germline V CDR1 and CDR2: MNHNS, SASEGT. There are 14 residues in the CDR3. Trimming took 4 bases from V and 4 from J, leaving 14 bases between them.

This chain uses TRBV5-1 with TRBJ1-2; D ambiguous. The length of the CDR3 is 15 residues. The germline gives CDR1 SGHRS, CDR2 YFSETQ. Deletions cut 0 bases from V and 7 bases from J, with 16 bases between. The CDR3 protein is CASSLELEDKGGYTF. The CDR3 DNA follows: TGCGCCAGCAGCTTGGAGTTGGAGGATAAGGGTGGCTACACCTTC. The full variable domain, completed using reference TRBV5-1 and TRBJ1-2, is KAGVTQTPRYLIKTRGQQVTLSCSPISGHRSVSWYQQTPGQGLQFLFEYFSETQRNKGNFPGRFSGRQFSNSRSEMNVSTLELGDSALYLCASSLELEDKGGYTFGSGTRLTVV.

The V call is TRBV6-6, the J call TRBJ1-2, with a weak D call TRBD1 (5 bases). Per germline, CDR1 MNHNY and CDR2 SVGAGI (reference sequence). CDR3 size: 13 residues. Trimming removed 2 bases from V and 4 bases from J, with 8 bases in between. The chain's CDR3 is CASSYRGLYGYTF. The CDR3 DNA sequence: TGTGCCAGCAGTTACAGGGGCCTCTATGGCTACACCTTC.

The rearrangement joins TRBV27 to TRBJ2-3; D perhaps matches TRBD1 (7 bases). Germline-derived CDR1 and CDR2 are MNHEY and SMNVEV (reference sequence). The CDR3 totals 15 residues. The V and J ends lost 2 bases and 4 bases respectively, with 13 bases between them. The CDR3 loop reads CASSLMAGGPDTQYF. CDR3 nucleotides: TGTGCCAGCAGTTTAATGGCAGGGGGGCCAGATACGCAGTATTTT.

The J gene is TRBJ1-1, the V gene TRBV5-1; 7 bases are shared with TRBD1. This CDR3 spans 16 amino acids. CDR1 SGHRS and CDR2 YFSETQ come from the germline V gene. Germline trimming cut 4 bases from V and 3 bases from J; bases unmatched to any gene: 12. The CDR3 is CASSPVPQGTDTEAFF. CDR3 bases: TGCGCCAGCAGCCCAGTCCCACAGGGGACCGACACTGAAGCTTTCTTT. Combining the CDR3 with reference TRBV5-1 and TRBJ1-1 gives the whole variable domain KAGVTQTPRYLIKTRGQQVTLSCSPISGHRSVSWYQQTPGQGLQFLFEYFSETQRNKGNFPGRFSGRQFSNSRSEMNVSTLELGDSALYLCASSPVPQGTDTEAFFGQGTRLTVV.

The chain joins TRBV6-5 to TRBJ2-6, with D possibly being TRBD2 (5 bases). V gave up 4 bases and J gave up 2 bases, with 6 bases separating them. The CDR3 is made up of 14 amino acids. CDR1 is MNHEY, CDR2 SVGAGI, per germline. The CDR3 DNA reads as TGTGCCAGCAGTTTACTAGCTGGGGCCAACGTCCTGACTTTC. It translates to CASSLLAGANVLTF.

CDR3: CASSLALSTLRSSYNEQFF. Here the CDR3 DNA reads TGCGCCAGCAGCTTGGCACTCTCGACTTTGCGGAGCTCCTACAATGAGCAGTTCTTC. This chain links TRBV5-1 with TRBJ2-1, with D hard to call. The CDR3 is made up of 19 amino acids. V dropped 0 bases and J dropped 0 bases, with 19 bases sitting between them. Per the germline V gene, CDR1 is SGHRS and CDR2 is YFSETQ.

V usage is TRBV28 and J usage is TRBJ2-7, with 11 bases lining up with TRBD1. The J segment lost 3 bases and the V segment lost 7 bases, leaving 5 bases of the junction unmatched. CDR1 MDHEN and CDR2 SYDVKM come from the germline V gene. The CDR3 loop spans 14 amino acids. Here the CDR3 DNA reads TGTGCCAGCATATTTGGGACAGGGGGCTACGAGCAGTACTTC. Translated: CASIFGTGGYEQYF. The variable domain in full, with the rest retrieved from reference TRBV28 and TRBJ2-7, is DVKVTQSSRYLVKRTGEKVFLECVQDMDHENMFWYRQDPGLGLRLIYFSYDVKMKEKGDIPEGYSVSREKKERFSLILESASTNQTSMYLCASIFGTGGYEQYFGPGTRLTVT.

The chain joins TRBV15 to TRBJ2-1; TRBD2 agrees at 11 bases. V was pared by 0 bases and J by 8 bases, with 3 bases of the junction left unmatched. The CDR3 loop spans 15 amino acids. From germline, CDR1 is LNHNV and CDR2 YYDKDF (reference sequence). The CDR3 here is CATSRDSGRAYEQFF. CDR3 DNA sequence: TGTGCCACCAGCAGAGATAGCGGGAGGGCCTATGAGCAGTTCTTC.

The chain joins TRBV6-5 to TRBJ2-5, with 8 positions matching TRBD2. J gave up 2 bases and V 5 bases, and 7 bases lay outside the gene matches. This CDR3 comprises 15 residues. Germline assignment: CDR1 MNHEY and CDR2 SVGAGI. The CDR3 sequence: CASSRTSLGQETQYF. CDR3 nucleotide sequence: TGTGCCAGCAGTCGGACTAGCTTAGGGCAAGAGACCCAGTACTTC.

The rearrangement joins TRBV7-2 to TRBJ2-7; perhaps TRBD1 as D (6 bases). V was clipped by 5 bases and J by 4 bases, with 12 bases between them. This CDR3 is 13 amino acids long. Germline values: CDR1 SGHTA, CDR2 FQGNSA. CDR3 loop: CASSTQTGYEQYF. CDR3 nucleotide sequence: TGTGCCAGCAGCACACAAACAGGGTACGAGCAGTACTTC.

This clone was seen a few times. The chain uses TRBV29-1 and TRBJ1-2, with D tentatively TRBD1 (5 bases). The V end was cut by 3 bases, the J end by 7 bases, with 12 bases between. Germline V gives CDR1 SQVTM, CDR2 ANQGSEA. The CDR3 loop spans 12 amino acids. CDR3 coding DNA: TGCAGCGTTGACAGGGCGGATTTTGGCTACACCTTC. Translation gives CSVDRADFGYTF.

This rearrangement joins TRBV28 to TRBJ1-5; D gene uncertain. The CDR3 is made up of 16 amino acids. The germline gives CDR1 MDHEN, CDR2 SYDVKM. Trimming pared 3 bases from V and 0 bases from J, leaving 12 bases between. The CDR3 loop reads CASSFALGYSNQPQHF. The CDR3 nucleotides read TGTGCCAGCAGTTTCGCACTCGGTTATAGCAATCAGCCCCAGCATTTT.

The chain combines TRBV27 with TRBJ1-2, with D hard to call. The length of the CDR3 is 16 residues. The germline V gene has CDR1 MNHEY and CDR2 SMNVEV (reference sequence). Trimming shortened V by 5 bases and J by 8 bases, and 24 bases separated the two germline ends. The chain's CDR3 is CASSPWVDGVIWGYTF. In nucleotides, the CDR3 is TGTGCCAGCAGTCCCTGGGTCGACGGGGTTATATGGGGCTACACCTTC.

V gene TRBV29-1 combines with J gene TRBJ2-7; weak D call: TRBD1 (5 bases). CDR3 length: 12 amino acids. Germline V gene data show CDR1 as SQVTM and CDR2 as ANQGSEA. V lost 6 bases and J 2 bases, leaving 11 bases between the germline ends. The CDR3: CSVQDGTYEQYF. The CDR3 DNA sequence: TGCAGCGTACAGGACGGAACCTACGAGCAGTACTTC.

The V gene is TRBV9, the J gene TRBJ2-1, with 11 bases fitting TRBD2. Germline values: CDR1 SGDLS, CDR2 YYNGEE. J was trimmed by 4 bases and V by 3 bases; bases with no gene match: 6. The CDR3 has 16 residues. The CDR3 sequence: CASSAPPSGGYNEQFF. DNA of the CDR3: TGTGCCAGCAGCGCCCCTCCTAGCGGGGGGTACAATGAGCAGTTCTTC.

The genes are TRBV9 and TRBJ1-3; D is perhaps TRBD1 (6 bases). This CDR3 comprises 17 residues. CDR1 and CDR2 (germline): SGDLS, YYNGEE. V shed 0 bases and J shed 2 bases, with 15 bases lying between them. CDR3 loop: CASSVGGHPPPGNTIYF. Written as DNA, the CDR3 is TGTGCCAGCAGCGTAGGGGGACACCCGCCTCCTGGAAACACCATATATTTT.

This chain connects TRBV29-1 to TRBJ1-5; no clear D gene. Deletions cut 6 bases from V and 9 bases from J, with 15 bases between. In germline, CDR1 is SQVTM, CDR2 ANQGSEA. The CDR3 is 12 amino acids. This CDR3 is CSVGPSAGPQHF. The CDR3 DNA follows: TGCAGCGTAGGGCCATCCGCGGGGCCCCAGCATTTT.